This T cell receptor beta chain was found in a study of blood T cell repertoires in COVID-19. In the study overall: The study drew acute and convalescent COVID-19 samples from the United States, Italy and Spain.

This CDR3 region has 15 residues. V lost 9 bases to trimming and J lost 0 bases; unmatched junction nucleotides: 7. The germline CDR1 and CDR2 sequences are LNHNV and YYDKDF (reference sequence). The repertoire was sequenced with immunoSEQ multiplex PCR; TCRdb's copy has only in-frame clones and lacks some. The data hold over 100,000 clones, with roughly 83% observed a single time. The genes are TRBV15 and TRBJ1-5; 8 bases line up with TRBD1. The receptor was derived from a woman of 80 years or more with active or convalescent COVID-19. The sequencing sample was made of peripheral blood. CDR3 sequence (DNA): TGTGCCACAGGCCGGGACAGGCTTAGCAATCAGCCCCAGCATTTT. It specifies CATGRDRLSNQPQHF.